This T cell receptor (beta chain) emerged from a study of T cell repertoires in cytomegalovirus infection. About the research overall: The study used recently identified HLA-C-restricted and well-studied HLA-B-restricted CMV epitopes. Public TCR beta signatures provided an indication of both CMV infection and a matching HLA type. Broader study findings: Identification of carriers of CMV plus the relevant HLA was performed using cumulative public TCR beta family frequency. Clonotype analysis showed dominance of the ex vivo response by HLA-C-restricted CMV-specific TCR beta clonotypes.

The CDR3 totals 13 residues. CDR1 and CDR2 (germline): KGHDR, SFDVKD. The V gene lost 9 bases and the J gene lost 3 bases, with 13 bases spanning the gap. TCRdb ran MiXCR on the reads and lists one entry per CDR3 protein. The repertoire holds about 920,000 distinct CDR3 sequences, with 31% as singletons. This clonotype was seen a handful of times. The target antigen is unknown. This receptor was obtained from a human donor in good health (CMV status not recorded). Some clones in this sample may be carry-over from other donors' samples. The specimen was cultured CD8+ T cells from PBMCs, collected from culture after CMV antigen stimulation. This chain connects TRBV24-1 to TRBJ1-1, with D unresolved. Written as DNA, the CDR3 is TGTGCCACCTCCGAAGGGAGATACACTGAAGCTTTCTTT. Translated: CATSEGRYTEAFF.